The TCR beta chain under discussion was sequenced for a study of cytomegalovirus exposure and HLA in healthy donors. Findings of the study overall: The authors listed approximately 150 TCR beta chains as cytomegalovirus-associated.

Amplification used 60 Vbeta primers and 13 Jbeta primers. Measured with immunoSEQ multiplex PCR; TCRdb has only the in-frame clones, and not every one. The sample shows over 120,000 clones, over 70% of them seen only once. The CDR3 has 15 amino acids. V lost 3 bases and J lost 3; bases outside the gene matches: 8. Looked up from germline, CDR1 is SGHTA and CDR2 is FQGNSA. With regard to this clone: Its target is unknown.

Material for sequencing was PBMCs. The chain is built from TRBV7-2 and TRBJ2-7, with TRBD2 matching over 7 bases. The clonotype comes from a man aged 25-40 years in good health and CMV-seronegative. The CDR3 nucleotides are TGTGCCAGCAGCTTTCCCCGGGCGGGAGACTACGAGCAGTACTTC. This sequence encodes CASSFPRAGDYEQYF.